The 21 T cell receptor beta chains below were found in one sample sequenced in a study of blood T cell repertoires in COVID-19. The protocol was immunoSEQ multiplex PCR, while the TCRdb copy is restricted to in-frame clones and leaves out a portion. The profile shows roughly 67,000 clones, 70% to 90% of them singletons. What was sequenced was peripheral blood. These receptors were collected from a woman aged 55-69 years with acute or convalescent COVID-19.

The chain uses TRBV7-2 and TRBJ1-1; the D gene is possibly TRBD1 (5 bases). This CDR3 contains 15 residues. Deletions cut 0 bases from V and 4 bases from J, with 12 bases between. CDR1 and CDR2 (germline): SGHTA, FQGNSA. This CDR3 is CASSLAGGRGTEAFF. The CDR3 DNA sequence: TGTGCCAGCAGCTTAGCGGGGGGTAGAGGCACTGAAGCTTTCTTT.

The J gene is TRBJ2-2, the V gene TRBV2; D gene ambiguous. V lost 2 bases and J lost 7, with 5 bases in between. This CDR3 has 12 amino acids. Germline V CDR1 and CDR2: SNHLY, FYNNEI. CDR3: CASSETLGELFF. The DNA of the CDR3 is TGTGCCAGCAGTGAAACTCTCGGGGAGCTGTTTTTT.

V usage is TRBV5-1 and J usage is TRBJ1-2; D possibly corresponds to TRBD1 (5 bases). Trimming removed 0 bases at V and 5 bases at J, with 14 bases between. The length of the CDR3 is 15 residues. The germline gives CDR1 SGHRS, CDR2 YFSETQ. The CDR3 DNA sequence: TGCGCCAGCAGCTTGGTCGCGGGGCTGAATTATGGCTACACCTTC. It yields the protein CASSLVAGLNYGYTF.

The CDR3 loop is CAWSAPTGGETEAFF. The CDR3 bases are TGTGCCTGGAGTGCCCCGACAGGCGGAGAGACTGAAGCTTTCTTT. This rearrangement joins TRBV30 to TRBJ1-1, with D perhaps TRBD1 (6 bases). CDR1 GTSNPN and CDR2 SVGIG come from the germline V gene (reference sequence). Trimming left V 1 base short and J 5 bases short, with 17 bases between. This CDR3 region has 15 residues.

This sequence joins TRBV4-1 and TRBJ2-6; 12 bases are a match to TRBD1. This CDR3 region has 17 residues. J gave up 2 bases and V 5 bases, and 4 bases lay outside the gene matches. The germline CDR1 and CDR2 sequences are MGHRA and YSYEKL. DNA of the CDR3: TGCGCCAGCAGCGGGCGGGACAGGGGGCCTGGGGCCAACGTCCTGACTTTC. The encoded protein is CASSGRDRGPGANVLTF.

This chain links TRBV6-1 with TRBJ1-2; unclear D gene. The V end was cut by 2 bases, the J end by 6 bases, with 4 bases between. CDR1 is MNHNS, CDR2 SASEGT, per germline. The CDR3 runs 11 residues. CDR3 amino acids: CASSERDGYTF. As DNA, the CDR3 is TGTGCCAGCAGTGAACGGGATGGCTACACCTTC.

The V and J genes are TRBV7-2 and TRBJ2-3, with 8 bases that match TRBD1. V was pared by 5 bases and J by 8 bases, with 9 bases of the junction left unmatched. The CDR3 has 14 residues. The germline V gene encodes CDR1 SGHTA and CDR2 FQGNSA. The CDR3 protein is CASSNGQGRATQYF. For the CDR3, the DNA is TGTGCCAGCAGCAATGGACAGGGCAGGGCTACGCAGTATTTT.

This clone was detected once. CDR3 amino acids: CASSPPTFGSGNTIYF. The CDR3 bases are TGTGCCAGCTCACCACCGACATTTGGCTCTGGAAACACCATATATTTT. The V gene is TRBV18, the J gene TRBJ1-3; no firm D call. The CDR3 consists of 16 residues. In germline, CDR1 is KGHSH, CDR2 LQKENI. The V end was cut by 0 bases, the J end by 0 bases, with 9 bases between.

Here the CDR3 DNA reads TGTGCCAGCAGTTACTCAGTAGACAGCGTCTATGGCTACACCTTC. It encodes CASSYSVDSVYGYTF. The chain recombines TRBV6-5 with TRBJ1-2, with D tentatively TRBD1 (5 bases). The germline gives CDR1 MNHEY, CDR2 SVGAGI. V dropped 0 bases and J dropped 4 bases, with 12 bases sitting between them. The CDR3 is 15 amino acids.

This rearrangement joins TRBV6-5 to TRBJ1-2; 8 bases map to TRBD1. The J segment lost 2 bases and the V segment lost 0 bases, leaving 5 bases of the junction unmatched. Germline V CDR1 and CDR2: MNHEY, SVGAGI. The CDR3 is 16 amino acids. This chain's CDR3 is CASSYSLTGENYGYTF. CDR3 in DNA: TGTGCCAGCAGTTACTCGTTGACAGGGGAGAACTATGGCTACACCTTC.

This clone was picked up one time. J is TRBJ1-6 and V is TRBV4-3; D unclear. Trimming took off 0 bases at V and 6 bases at J, with 6 bases between the two ends. The CDR3 has 14 amino acids. CDR1 and CDR2 from the germline V gene are LGHNA and YSLEER. DNA for the CDR3: TGCGCCAGCAGCCAAGATGGTAGTAATTCACCCCTCCACTTT. Its protein product is CASSQDGSNSPLHF.

This chain uses TRBV28 with TRBJ2-3; D is undetermined. Trimming removed 6 bases at V and 3 bases at J, with 16 bases between. CDR3 length: 15 residues. From germline, CDR1 is MDHEN and CDR2 SYDVKM. The CDR3 region is CASSSAGDRTDTQYF. Here the CDR3 DNA reads TGTGCCAGCAGCTCGGCAGGCGATCGGACAGATACGCAGTATTTT.

V is TRBV7-8 and J is TRBJ1-1; D is perhaps TRBD1 (6 bases). V lost 3 bases and J lost 1, with 12 bases in between. CDR1 SGHVS and CDR2 FQNEAQ come from the germline V gene. This CDR3 spans 15 amino acids. The CDR3 region is CASSFWAGENTEAFF. In nucleotides, the CDR3 is TGTGCCAGCAGCTTCTGGGCAGGGGAGAACACTGAAGCTTTCTTT.

The chain links TRBV6-6 to TRBJ1-5, with a weak D call TRBD1 (6 bases). Germline V gives CDR1 MNHNY, CDR2 SVGAGI (reference sequence). V was clipped by 2 bases and J by 3 bases, with 11 bases between them. The length of the CDR3 is 15 residues. This CDR3 is CASSYLTGYNQPQHF. In DNA, the CDR3 is TGTGCCAGCAGTTACCTCACAGGGTACAATCAGCCCCAGCATTTT.

The chain joins TRBV6-1 to TRBJ2-6, with D possibly matching TRBD1 (6 bases). This CDR3 comprises 20 residues. The germline V and J ends were trimmed by 2 bases and 0 bases, with 20 bases remaining between them. CDR1 is MNHNS and CDR2 is SASEGT in the germline V gene. CDR3 nucleotides: TGTGCCAGCAGTGAACCGTGGACAGCCCGACCTTACTCTGGGGCCAACGTCCTGACTTTC. It yields the protein CASSEPWTARPYSGANVLTF.

This clone was recorded only once. V and J are TRBV27 and TRBJ2-1; D call uncertain. CDR3 length equals 12 residues. CDR1 and CDR2 (germline): MNHEY, SMNVEV (reference sequence). Trimming cost V 4 bases and J 6 bases, with 7 bases left between them. CDR3: CASSSLRNEQFF. In DNA form, the CDR3 reads TGTGCCAGCAGTTCTTTGCGCAATGAGCAGTTCTTC.

This clone was found once. The chain uses TRBV5-8 and TRBJ1-1; tentatively, D is TRBD1 (6 bases). Trimming removed 4 bases from V and 11 bases from J, with 18 bases in between. Germline V gene sequence: CDR1 SGHTS, CDR2 YDEGEE. The CDR3 loop spans 13 amino acids. CDR3: CASSDNRALGAFF. The CDR3 DNA sequence: TGTGCCAGCAGCGATAACAGGGCACTGGGGGCTTTCTTT.

The chain couples TRBV25-1 to TRBJ2-1; 7 nucleotides line up with TRBD2. Per the germline V gene, CDR1 is MGHDK and CDR2 is SYGVNS. The CDR3 consists of 15 residues. V was pared by 5 bases and J by 9 bases, with 13 bases of the junction left unmatched. Here the CDR3 DNA reads TGTGCCAGCAGTTCGGATTGGGGCGGGAGAATTGAGCAGTTCTTC. Protein sequence: CASSSDWGGRIEQFF.

This sequence joins TRBV7-9 and TRBJ2-7; no reliable D call. CDR1 is SEHNR, CDR2 FQNEAQ, per germline (reference sequence). Between the trimmed V and J ends, which lost 4 bases and 0 bases, there was a span of 13 bases. This CDR3 has 15 residues. CDR3 residues: CASSYLGASSYEQYV. Written as DNA, the CDR3 is TGTGCCAGCAGCTACCTTGGAGCGAGCTCCTACGAGCAGTACGTC.

This clone was seen only once. The chain couples TRBV19 to TRBJ1-1; possible D gene TRBD1, 5 bases. The CDR3 covers 14 residues. Germline CDR1 LNHDA, CDR2 SQIVND (reference sequence). V lost 6 bases to trimming and J lost 3 bases, with 14 bases between them. CDR3 in amino acids: CASRIRDSDTEAFF. Written as DNA, the CDR3 is TGTGCCAGTAGGATAAGGGACTCGGACACTGAAGCTTTCTTT.

The J gene is TRBJ2-1, the V gene TRBV3-1 (or the pseudogene TRBV3-2); tentatively, D is TRBD2 (5 bases). The CDR3 length is 14 residues. Germline lookup yields CDR1 LGHDT and CDR2 YNNKEL (reference sequence). V was clipped by 1 base and J by 2 bases, with 6 bases between them. CDR3 sequence: CASSQVATYNEQFF. The CDR3 DNA reads as TGTGCCAGCAGCCAAGTAGCGACCTACAATGAGCAGTTCTTC.